This T cell receptor (beta chain) was captured by sequencing in a study of T cell repertoires in cytomegalovirus infection. Study-level background: Based on public TCR beta signatures, there were indications of CMV infection and of a matching HLA type.

TCRdb re-called the reads with MiXCR, one entry per CDR3 protein. The table records over 200,000 distinct CDR3 sequences, 12% to 15% of them present only once. The origin of this receptor is a human donor in good health (CMV status not recorded). Some clones in this sample may be carry-over from other donors' samples. The sample was PBMCs.

This CDR3 reads CASGSGSYNSPLHF. The CDR3, as DNA: TGCGCCAGCGGGTCCGGCTCCTATAATTCACCCCTCCACTTT. The chain combines TRBV5-1 with TRBJ1-6; D is uncertain. This CDR3 region has 14 residues. Trimming took off 7 bases at V and 0 bases at J, with 8 bases between the two ends. Germline assignment: CDR1 SGHRS and CDR2 YFSETQ.